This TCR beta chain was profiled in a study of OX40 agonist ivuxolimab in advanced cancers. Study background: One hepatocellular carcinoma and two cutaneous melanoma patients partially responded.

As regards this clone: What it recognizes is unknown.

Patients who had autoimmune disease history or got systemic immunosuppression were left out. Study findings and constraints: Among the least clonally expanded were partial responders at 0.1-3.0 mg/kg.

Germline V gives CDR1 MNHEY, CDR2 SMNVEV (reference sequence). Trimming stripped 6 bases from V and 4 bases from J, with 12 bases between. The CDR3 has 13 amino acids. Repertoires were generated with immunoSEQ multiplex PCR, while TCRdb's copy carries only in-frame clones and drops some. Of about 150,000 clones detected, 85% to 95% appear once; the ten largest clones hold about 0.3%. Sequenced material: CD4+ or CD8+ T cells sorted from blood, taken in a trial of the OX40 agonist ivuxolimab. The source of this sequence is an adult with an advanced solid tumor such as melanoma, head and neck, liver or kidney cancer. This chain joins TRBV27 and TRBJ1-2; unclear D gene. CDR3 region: CASRKEATYGYTF. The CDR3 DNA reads TGTGCCAGCAGAAAAGAGGCGACCTATGGCTACACCTTC.